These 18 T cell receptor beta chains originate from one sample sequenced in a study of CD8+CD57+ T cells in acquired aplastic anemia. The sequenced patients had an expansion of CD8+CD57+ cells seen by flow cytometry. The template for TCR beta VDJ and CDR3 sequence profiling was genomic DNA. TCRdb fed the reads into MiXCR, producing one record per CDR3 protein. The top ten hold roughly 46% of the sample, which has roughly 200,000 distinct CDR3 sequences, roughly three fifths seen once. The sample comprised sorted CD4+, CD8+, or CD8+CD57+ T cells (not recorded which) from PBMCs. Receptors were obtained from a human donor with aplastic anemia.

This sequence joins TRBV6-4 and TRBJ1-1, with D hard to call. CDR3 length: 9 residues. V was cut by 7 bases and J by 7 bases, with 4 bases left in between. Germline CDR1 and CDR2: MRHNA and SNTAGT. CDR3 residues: CASMVEAFF. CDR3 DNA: TGTGCCAGCATGGTTGAAGCTTTCTTT.

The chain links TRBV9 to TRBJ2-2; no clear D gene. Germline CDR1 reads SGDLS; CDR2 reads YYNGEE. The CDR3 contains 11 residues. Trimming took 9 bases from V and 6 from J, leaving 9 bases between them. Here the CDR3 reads CATERSGELFF. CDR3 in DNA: TGTGCCACAGAAAGGTCCGGGGAGCTGTTTTTT.

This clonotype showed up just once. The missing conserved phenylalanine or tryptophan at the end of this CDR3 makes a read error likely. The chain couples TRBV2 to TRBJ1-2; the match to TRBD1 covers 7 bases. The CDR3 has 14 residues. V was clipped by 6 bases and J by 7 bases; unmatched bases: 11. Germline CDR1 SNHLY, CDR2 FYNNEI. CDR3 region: CASSYSTTGFGYTL. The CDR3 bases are TGTGCCAGCAGCTACTCTACGACAGGGTTTGGCTACACCCTC.

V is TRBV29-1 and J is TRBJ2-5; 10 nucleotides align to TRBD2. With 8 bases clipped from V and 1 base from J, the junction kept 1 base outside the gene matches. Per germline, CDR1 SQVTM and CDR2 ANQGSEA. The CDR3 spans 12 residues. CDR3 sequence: CSSGRAQETQYF. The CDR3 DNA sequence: TGCAGCAGCGGGAGGGCCCAAGAGACCCAGTACTTC.

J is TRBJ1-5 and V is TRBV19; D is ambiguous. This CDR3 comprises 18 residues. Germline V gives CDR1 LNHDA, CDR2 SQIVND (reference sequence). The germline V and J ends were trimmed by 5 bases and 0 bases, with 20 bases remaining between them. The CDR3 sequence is CASSLIRVSFISNQPQHF. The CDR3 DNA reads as TGTGCCAGTAGTCTAATTAGGGTATCATTTATTAGCAATCAGCCCCAGCATTTT.

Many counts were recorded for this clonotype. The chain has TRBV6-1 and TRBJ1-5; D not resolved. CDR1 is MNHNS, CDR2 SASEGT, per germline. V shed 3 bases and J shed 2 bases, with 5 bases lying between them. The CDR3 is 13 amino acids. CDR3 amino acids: CASSDGRNQPQHF. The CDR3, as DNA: TGTGCCAGCAGTGATGGACGCAATCAGCCCCAGCATTTT.

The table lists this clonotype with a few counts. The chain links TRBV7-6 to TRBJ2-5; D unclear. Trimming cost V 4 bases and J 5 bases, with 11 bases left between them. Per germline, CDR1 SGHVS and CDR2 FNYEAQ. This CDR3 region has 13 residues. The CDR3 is CASSSSLGETQYF. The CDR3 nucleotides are TGTGCCAGCAGCTCCTCCCTTGGGGAGACCCAGTACTTC.

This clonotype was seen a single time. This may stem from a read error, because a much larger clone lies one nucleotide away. The CDR3 nucleotides are TGTGCCAGCAGTTGCTCAGGCGGGGGGGCCTCCGAGCAGTACTTC. This codes for CASSCSGGGASEQYF. V gene TRBV10-2 combines with J gene TRBJ2-7; 9 bases map to TRBD2. This CDR3 has 15 amino acids. In germline, CDR1 is WSHSY, CDR2 SAAADI.

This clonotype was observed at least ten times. CDR3 amino acids: CASSPGTDSGNTIYF. The CDR3 region has the DNA TGTGCCAGCAGCCCGGGGACAGACTCTGGAAACACCATATATTTT. The chain links TRBV7-2 to TRBJ1-3, with 7 bases matching TRBD1. The V segment lost 5 bases and the J segment 0 bases; nucleotides outside the gene matches: 4. The CDR3 covers 15 residues. Germline-derived CDR1 and CDR2 are SGHTA and FQGNSA.

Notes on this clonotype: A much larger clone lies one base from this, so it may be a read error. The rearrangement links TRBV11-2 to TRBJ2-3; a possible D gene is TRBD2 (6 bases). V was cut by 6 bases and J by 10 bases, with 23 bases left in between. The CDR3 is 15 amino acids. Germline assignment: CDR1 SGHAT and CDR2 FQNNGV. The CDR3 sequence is CASSPLFGGTDAQYF. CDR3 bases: TGTGCCAGCAGTCCCCTCTTTGGCGGGACTGATGCGCAGTATTTT.

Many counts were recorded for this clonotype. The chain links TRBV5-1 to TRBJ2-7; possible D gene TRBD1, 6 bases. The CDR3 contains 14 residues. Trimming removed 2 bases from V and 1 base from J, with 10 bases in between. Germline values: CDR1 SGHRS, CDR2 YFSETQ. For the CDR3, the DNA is TGCGCCAGCAGCTTTGGGGGCCTATCCTACGAGCAGTACTTC. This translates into CASSFGGLSYEQYF.

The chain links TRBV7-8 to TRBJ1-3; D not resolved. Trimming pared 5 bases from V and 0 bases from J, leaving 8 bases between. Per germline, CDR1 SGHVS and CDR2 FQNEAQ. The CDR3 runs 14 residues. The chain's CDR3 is CASSRDISGNTIYF. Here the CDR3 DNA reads TGTGCCAGCAGCCGCGATATCTCTGGAAACACCATATATTTT.

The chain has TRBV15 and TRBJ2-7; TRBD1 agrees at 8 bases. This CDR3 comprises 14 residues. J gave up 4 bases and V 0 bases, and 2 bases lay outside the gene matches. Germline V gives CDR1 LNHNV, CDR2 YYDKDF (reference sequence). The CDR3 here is CATSRDRDRYEQYF. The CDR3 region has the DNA TGTGCCACCAGCAGAGATCGGGACAGGTACGAGCAGTACTTC.

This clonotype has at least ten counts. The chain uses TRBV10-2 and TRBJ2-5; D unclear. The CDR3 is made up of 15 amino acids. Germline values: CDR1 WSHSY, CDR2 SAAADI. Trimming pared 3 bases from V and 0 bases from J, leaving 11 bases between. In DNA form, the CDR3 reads TGCGCCAGCAGTGACTTAGCCGAGTACCAAGAGACCCAGTACTTC. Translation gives CASSDLAEYQETQYF.

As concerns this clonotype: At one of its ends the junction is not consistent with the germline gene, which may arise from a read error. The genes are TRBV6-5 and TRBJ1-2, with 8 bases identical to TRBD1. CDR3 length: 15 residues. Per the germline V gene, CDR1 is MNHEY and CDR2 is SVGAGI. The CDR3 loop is CAGSYSFPDRDGYTF. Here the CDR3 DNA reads TGTGCCGGCAGTTACTCGTTCCCGGACAGGGATGGCTACACCTTC.

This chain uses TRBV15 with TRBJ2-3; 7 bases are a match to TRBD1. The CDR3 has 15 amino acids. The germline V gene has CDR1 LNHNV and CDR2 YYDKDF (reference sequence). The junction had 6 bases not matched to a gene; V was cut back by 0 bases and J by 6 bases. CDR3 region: CATSRDPTGVDTQYF. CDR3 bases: TGTGCCACCAGCAGAGATCCCACAGGGGTGGATACGCAGTATTTT.

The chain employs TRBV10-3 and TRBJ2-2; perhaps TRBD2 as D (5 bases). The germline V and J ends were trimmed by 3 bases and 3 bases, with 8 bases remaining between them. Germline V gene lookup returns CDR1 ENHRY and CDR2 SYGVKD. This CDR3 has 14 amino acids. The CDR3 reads CAISDDYYTGELFF. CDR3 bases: TGTGCCATCAGTGATGACTATTACACCGGGGAGCTGTTTTTT.

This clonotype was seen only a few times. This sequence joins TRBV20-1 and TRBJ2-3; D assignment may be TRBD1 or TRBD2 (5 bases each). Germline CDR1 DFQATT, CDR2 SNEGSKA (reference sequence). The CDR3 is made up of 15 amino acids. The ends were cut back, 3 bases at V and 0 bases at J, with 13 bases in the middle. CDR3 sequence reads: CSASWGSVSTDTQYF. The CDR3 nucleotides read TGCAGTGCTAGTTGGGGGTCGGTTAGCACAGATACGCAGTATTTT.